These 22 T cell receptor beta chains were sequenced from one sample in a study of cytomegalovirus exposure and HLA in healthy donors. 60 Vbeta and 13 Jbeta primers were used in PCR. Only in-frame clones appear in the TCRdb table, and some are missing; sequencing was by immunoSEQ multiplex PCR. In the table there are some 150,000 clones, about 84% of which are singletons. What was sequenced was PBMCs. The receptors derive from a woman aged 40 to 50 in good health and CMV-seropositive.

V and J are TRBV5-6 and TRBJ2-1; 11 bases agree with TRBD2. The CDR3 consists of 16 residues. Germline CDR1 SGHDT, CDR2 YYEEEE. With V trimmed by 0 bases and J by 9 bases, 8 bases remained unmatched. The CDR3, as DNA: TGTGCCAGCAGCTTGGCCGGGCTAGCGGGAGGTAGTGAGCAGTTCTTC. Residues: CASSLAGLAGGSEQFF.

The V call is TRBV27, the J call TRBJ2-7; 8 positions agree with TRBD1. The V gene's germline CDR1 is MNHEY and CDR2 SMNVEV (reference sequence). The CDR3 length is 14 residues. V lost 6 bases and J lost 2; bases outside the gene matches: 6. The CDR3 region is CASRRAGGTYEQYF. CDR3 nucleotides: TGTGCCAGCAGACGCGCAGGGGGCACCTACGAGCAGTACTTC.

The rearrangement joins TRBV30 to TRBJ2-5; tentatively, D is TRBD2 (5 bases). The J call may be incorrect, as the DNA end agrees better with TRBJ2-7. Germline values: CDR1 GTSNPN, CDR2 SVGIG (reference sequence). The CDR3 is made up of 14 amino acids. The CDR3 region has the DNA TGTGCCTGGAGCAGGACTGTGAGCTCCTACGAGCAGTACTTC. Amino acids: CAWSRTVSSYEQYF.

V usage is TRBV29-1 and J usage is TRBJ2-5, with 8 bases identical to TRBD1. V was pared by 6 bases and J by 2 bases, with 2 bases of the junction left unmatched. CDR3 length equals 12 residues. Germline V gives CDR1 SQVTM, CDR2 ANQGSEA. In DNA, the CDR3 is TGCAGCGTCTACAGGGGGCAAGAGACCCAGTACTTC. This sequence encodes CSVYRGQETQYF.

V gene TRBV7-8 combines with J gene TRBJ2-7; D possibly corresponds to TRBD2 (7 bases). The CDR3 sequence is 17 residues long. Trimming took off 5 bases at V and 7 bases at J, with 27 bases between the two ends. The germline CDR1 and CDR2 sequences are SGHVS and FQNEAQ. The CDR3 region is CASSPPSLGGLVYEQYF. Written as DNA, the CDR3 is TGTGCCAGCAGCCCGCCATCCTTGGGGGGGCTTGTGTATGAGCAGTACTTC.

The V call is TRBV7-9, the J call TRBJ1-1, with a possible D match to TRBD1 (6 bases). This CDR3 has 14 residues. V was shortened by 4 bases and J by 0 bases, with 9 bases between the two germline ends. Germline V gene lookup returns CDR1 SEHNR and CDR2 FQNEAQ (reference sequence). CDR3 in DNA: TGTGCCAGCAGCTCCAGGGGAATGAACACTGAAGCTTTCTTT. Its translation: CASSSRGMNTEAFF.

This clone was counted between two and nine times. The gene calls are TRBV6-1 and TRBJ2-1, with TRBD2 matching 7 bases. The germline CDR1 and CDR2 sequences are MNHNS and SASEGT. The CDR3 has 16 residues. V lost 2 bases, J lost 12 bases, and 16 bases stayed unmatched. CDR3 sequence (DNA): TGTGCCAGCAGTGAATATGGGAGGGCCCTGGCCAGAGGGCAGTTCTTC. Its translation is CASSEYGRALARGQFF.

The genes are TRBV6-5 and TRBJ1-4; D perhaps matches TRBD1 (5 bases). Between the trimmed V and J ends, which lost 4 bases and 7 bases, there was a span of 16 bases. Germline V gene lookup returns CDR1 MNHEY and CDR2 SVGAGI. The CDR3 sequence is 15 residues long. The CDR3 sequence: CASSSLGGGPEKLFF. CDR3 bases: TGTGCCAGCAGTTCCCTCGGGGGTGGCCCTGAAAAACTGTTTTTT.

The chain carries TRBV28 and TRBJ2-6; TRBD1 agrees at 7 bases. The CDR3 runs to 18 residues. CDR1 and CDR2 (germline): MDHEN, SYDVKM. Trimming cost V 4 bases and J 0 bases; bases outside gene matches: 9. CDR3 sequence reads: CASSSGTVTFSGANVLTF. The CDR3, as DNA: TGTGCCAGCAGTTCGGGGACAGTGACCTTCTCTGGGGCCAACGTCCTGACTTTC.

This clone has only one observation. This chain uses TRBV2 with TRBJ2-1; 13 nucleotides agree with TRBD2. Per the germline V gene, CDR1 is SNHLY and CDR2 is FYNNEI. Trimming cost V 6 bases and J 4 bases; bases outside gene matches: 9. The CDR3 is made up of 17 amino acids. The CDR3 DNA reads TGTGCCAGCAGACCTCCGGGACTAGCGGGACCTTACAATGAGCAGTTCTTC. Protein: CASRPPGLAGPYNEQFF. The entire variable domain, with the rest obtained from reference TRBV2 and TRBJ2-1, is as follows: EPEVTQTPSHQVTQMGQEVILRCVPISNHLYFYWYRQILGQKVEFLVSFYNNEISEKSEIFDDQFSVERPDGSNFTLKIRSTKLEDSAMYFCASRPPGLAGPYNEQFFGPGTRLTVL.

For the CDR3, the DNA is TGTGCCAGCAGTTTGACTAGCGGGAGATACAATGAGCAGTTCTTC. Protein product: CASSLTSGRYNEQFF. This rearrangement joins TRBV2 to TRBJ2-1, with 12 positions matching TRBD2. V dropped 5 bases and J dropped 4; count of bases not matched to a gene: 3. Germline CDR1 and CDR2: SNHLY and FYNNEI. The CDR3 is 15 residues long. The full variable domain, its missing parts supplied by reference TRBV2 and TRBJ2-1, is EPEVTQTPSHQVTQMGQEVILRCVPISNHLYFYWYRQILGQKVEFLVSFYNNEISEKSEIFDDQFSVERPDGSNFTLKIRSTKLEDSAMYFCASSLTSGRYNEQFFGPGTRLTVL.

The CDR3 DNA sequence: TGTGCCAGCAGCCCGGTTGGGCAGTGGGACGAGCAGTACTTC. Translation: CASSPVGQWDEQYF. The chain links TRBV28 to TRBJ2-7; D is undetermined. In germline, CDR1 is MDHEN, CDR2 SYDVKM. V was pared by 6 bases and J by 5 bases, with 17 bases between. The CDR3 is made up of 14 amino acids.

This rearrangement joins TRBV2 to TRBJ2-7; TRBD2 aligns across 7 bases. Germline values: CDR1 SNHLY, CDR2 FYNNEI. CDR3 length: 13 residues. Trimming took 7 bases from V and 6 from J; bases not matched to a gene: 9. CDR3 DNA sequence: TGTGCCAGCACTAGCGGCTTAAGGGGCGAGCAGTACTTC. Residues: CASTSGLRGEQYF.

The chain uses TRBV29-1 and TRBJ2-1; TRBD2 is a possible D gene (7 bases). Germline V gene lookup returns CDR1 SQVTM and CDR2 ANQGSEA. CDR3 length equals 14 residues. V lost 7 bases, J lost 1 base, and 14 bases lay in between. The CDR3 DNA sequence: TGCAGCGGGGGGCGGGGGCTTTCCTACAATGAGCAGTTCTTC. It translates to CSGGRGLSYNEQFF.

The genes are TRBV19 and TRBJ1-5, with D possibly being TRBD1 (5 bases). Per germline, CDR1 LNHDA and CDR2 SQIVND (reference sequence). V lost 5 bases and J 0 bases, leaving 11 bases between the germline ends. This CDR3 contains 15 residues. The CDR3 loop is CASSQTVYSNQPQHF. In nucleotides, the CDR3 is TGTGCCAGTAGTCAGACAGTCTATAGCAATCAGCCCCAGCATTTT.

The rearrangement links TRBV10-1 to TRBJ2-5; TRBD1 aligns across 9 bases. CDR1 and CDR2 (germline): WNHNN, SYGVQD (reference sequence). CDR3 length equals 15 residues. With V trimmed by 2 bases and J by 3 bases, 4 bases remained unmatched. CDR3 nucleotide sequence: TGCGCCAGCAGTGAGGGGGGGACAGGGAAAGAGACCCAGTACTTC. Protein product: CASSEGGTGKETQYF.

The chain carries TRBV19 and TRBJ2-5, with D perhaps TRBD1 (6 bases). The CDR3 is 16 amino acids. Per the germline V gene, CDR1 is LNHDA and CDR2 is SQIVND (reference sequence). The V end was cut by 3 bases, the J end by 2 bases, with 16 bases between. The CDR3 DNA sequence: TGTGCCAGTAGTATGGTTAGTCTGGGGACACAAGAGACCCAGTACTTC. Translating gives CASSMVSLGTQETQYF.

The V call is TRBV11-3, the J call TRBJ2-1, with TRBD2 matching over 8 bases. Unmatched junction bases numbered 1, after V lost 3 bases and J lost 6 bases. The CDR3 loop spans 13 amino acids. Germline-derived CDR1 and CDR2 are SGHNT and YENEEA. CDR3 sequence (DNA): TGTGCCAGCAGCTTGAGCGGGAGCAATGAGCAGTTCTTC. Its protein product is CASSLSGSNEQFF.

This clone was counted ten times or more. This chain uses TRBV15 with TRBJ1-4; D is perhaps TRBD1 (5 bases). Germline V gene sequence: CDR1 LNHNV, CDR2 YYDKDF (reference sequence). This CDR3 spans 15 amino acids. V was cut by 6 bases and J by 8 bases, with 19 bases left in between. In DNA form, the CDR3 reads TGTGCCACCAGTTCCCCGGGACGGGAGGAGGAAAAACTGTTTTTT. Translated, it gives CATSSPGREEEKLFF. Full variable domain (missing parts from reference TRBV15 and TRBJ1-4): DAMVIQNPRYQVTQFGKPVTLSCSQTLNHNVMYWYQQKSSQAPKLLFHYYDKDFNNEADTPDNFQSRRPNTSFCFLDIRSPGLGDTAMYLCATSSPGREEEKLFFGSGTQLSVL.

This clone was observed a few times. This chain links TRBV27 with TRBJ1-1; the D gene is possibly TRBD1 (6 bases). V lost 6 bases, J lost 1 base, and 12 bases lay in between. CDR3 size: 14 residues. Germline V gene lookup returns CDR1 MNHEY and CDR2 SMNVEV (reference sequence). In nucleotides, the CDR3 is TGTGCCAGCAGCCGGAAACAGGGGAACACTGAAGCTTTCTTT. It specifies CASSRKQGNTEAFF.

This clone was recorded once. The chain recombines TRBV27 with TRBJ2-1; D is perhaps TRBD2 (6 bases). The V gene lost 7 bases and the J gene lost 3 bases, with 19 bases spanning the gap. CDR3 length: 16 amino acids. From germline, CDR1 is MNHEY and CDR2 SMNVEV (reference sequence). CDR3 DNA sequence: TGTGCCAGCACCCCGATGGCGGGGAACAACTACAATGAGCAGTTCTTC. Amino acid sequence: CASTPMAGNNYNEQFF.

V and J are TRBV25-1 and TRBJ2-1; 11 nucleotides align to TRBD2. The germline V gene encodes CDR1 MGHDK and CDR2 SYGVNS. With 2 bases clipped from V and 9 bases from J, the junction kept 9 bases outside the gene matches. This CDR3 region has 16 residues. The CDR3 DNA reads as TGTGCCAGCAGTGAAGGAGAACTAGCGGGAGCGGGTGAGCAGTTCTTC. This encodes CASSEGELAGAGEQFF.